The 17 T cell receptor beta chains below were found in one sample sequenced in a study of blood T cell repertoires in COVID-19. Produced via immunoSEQ multiplex PCR; TCRdb's table is partial and in-frame only. This table has about 67,000 clones, roughly 87% appearing once. The sequencing input was peripheral blood. These receptors were obtained from a woman older than 75 with acute or convalescent COVID-19.

The chain uses TRBV5-5 and TRBJ1-3; weak D call: TRBD1 (5 bases). The length of the CDR3 is 16 residues. V gave up 2 bases and J gave up 2 bases, with 14 bases separating them. CDR1 and CDR2 (germline): SGHKS, YYEKEE (reference sequence). Here the CDR3 reads CASSLGVVGTGNTIYF. The CDR3 bases are TGTGCCAGCAGCTTAGGGGTGGTAGGAACTGGAAACACCATATATTTT.

The chain employs TRBV19 and TRBJ1-1; D uncertain. Germline V CDR1 and CDR2: LNHDA, SQIVND (reference sequence). The CDR3 contains 15 residues. V lost 6 bases and J 0 bases, leaving 14 bases between the germline ends. CDR3 nucleotides: TGTGCCAGTAGCCCTCGAACAGCCATGAACACTGAAGCTTTCTTT. It codes for CASSPRTAMNTEAFF. Variable domain in full (rest from reference TRBV19 and TRBJ1-1): DGGITQSPKYLFRKEGQNVTLSCEQNLNHDAMYWYRQDPGQGLRLIYYSQIVNDFQKGDIAEGYSVSREKKESFPLTVTSAQKNPTAFYLCASSPRTAMNTEAFFGQGTRLTVV.

V is TRBV5-8 and J is TRBJ1-4, with a tentative D call TRBD1 (6 bases). The V gene's germline CDR1 is SGHTS and CDR2 YDEGEE. Between the trimmed V and J ends, which lost 4 bases and 14 bases, there was a span of 15 bases. This CDR3 region has 12 residues. Written as DNA, the CDR3 is TGTGCCAGCAGCCTGGAACAGGGAGCGCTGTTTTTT. This encodes CASSLEQGALFF.

In this sample, this clone turned up once. The V gene is TRBV6-5, the J gene TRBJ2-7; TRBD2 might be the D (5 bases). There are 15 residues in the CDR3. In germline, CDR1 is MNHEY, CDR2 SVGAGI. Trimming cost V 6 bases and J 1 base, with 16 bases left between them. CDR3 nucleotides: TGTGCCAGCAGGGTGGACCGACCGGGATCCTACGAGCAGTACTTC. Translation gives CASRVDRPGSYEQYF.

The chain uses TRBV5-1 and TRBJ1-2; 9 bases align to TRBD1. Germline CDR1 SGHRS, CDR2 YFSETQ. After removal of 2 bases from V and 3 bases from J, the junction contained 5 bases not matched to a gene. This CDR3 spans 15 amino acids. The CDR3 region has the DNA TGCGCCAGCAGCTTCTCCGGACAGGGGTACTATGGCTACACCTTC. This translates into CASSFSGQGYYGYTF.

The chain couples TRBV5-1 to TRBJ2-5; 9 bases are a match to TRBD2. The germline gives CDR1 SGHRS, CDR2 YFSETQ. This CDR3 contains 14 residues. J was trimmed by 9 bases and V by 4 bases; bases with no gene match: 10. CDR3 bases: TGCGCCAGCAGCCAGCGGGGGGAGAGGTCGGCCCAGTACTTC. This gives the protein CASSQRGERSAQYF.

This clone was picked up a small number of times. The chain carries TRBV12-3 or TRBV12-4 and TRBJ2-7; D gene uncertain. V was pared by 1 base and J by 4 bases, with 8 bases between. The CDR3 has 13 residues. CDR3 in amino acids: CASSLEEYYEQYF. The CDR3 nucleotides are TGTGCCAGCAGTTTAGAGGAGTATTACGAGCAGTACTTC.

This chain uses TRBV7-3 with TRBJ2-1, with 16 bases matching TRBD2. The CDR3 length is 15 residues. Unmatched junction bases numbered 1, after V lost 4 bases and J lost 7 bases. CDR1 is SGHTA and CDR2 is FQGTGA in the germline V gene. DNA for the CDR3: TGTGCCAGCAGCTGGGGACTAGCGGGAGGGAATGAGCAGTTCTTC. Its protein product is CASSWGLAGGNEQFF.

This chain joins TRBV6-1 and TRBJ1-5; 8 positions match TRBD1. Germline CDR1 reads MNHNS; CDR2 reads SASEGT. The CDR3 runs 15 residues. Trimming at V came to 2 bases and at J to 5 bases, leaving 5 bases not matched to a gene. The CDR3 spells CASSETPRGHQPQHF. The CDR3 nucleotides read TGTGCCAGCAGTGAAACTCCCAGGGGGCATCAGCCCCAGCATTTT.

V is TRBV21-1 and J is TRBJ2-5; the table's TRBD2 call for D was not verified on the DNA. TRBV21-1 is listed as a pseudogene. The CDR3 is 17 amino acids. CDR3 sequence: CASSDSLLAGATETQYF. The CDR3 DNA follows: TGTGCCAGCAGCGACTCATTACTAGCGGGGGCGACGGAGACCCAGTACTTC.

This rearrangement joins TRBV6-4 to TRBJ1-6, with D possibly matching TRBD1 (6 bases). This CDR3 has 13 residues. From germline, CDR1 is MRHNA and CDR2 SNTAGT. Trimming left V 8 bases short and J 8 bases short, with 13 bases between. The CDR3 sequence is CASGPGADSPLHF. CDR3 sequence (DNA): TGTGCCAGCGGGCCAGGGGCGGATTCACCCCTCCACTTT.

This rearrangement joins TRBV3-1 (or the pseudogene TRBV3-2) to TRBJ2-3; TRBD1 matches 10 bases. Germline lookup yields CDR1 LGHDT and CDR2 YNNKEL (reference sequence). The CDR3 is 16 amino acids. Trimming at V came to 3 bases and at J to 5 bases, leaving 8 bases not matched to a gene. CDR3 sequence: CASSQGGQGPGDTQYF. In DNA form, the CDR3 reads TGTGCCAGCAGCCAGGGGGGACAGGGGCCTGGAGATACGCAGTATTTT.

This chain connects TRBV5-1 to TRBJ2-5; TRBD1 matches at 8 bases. The CDR3 length is 15 residues. From germline, CDR1 is SGHRS and CDR2 YFSETQ. The V gene end was trimmed by 5 bases and the J gene end by 3 bases; junction bases not matched to a gene: 9. CDR3 in DNA: TGCGCCAGCAGAGACCCCGACAGGGGCGAAGAGACCCAGTACTTC. Protein: CASRDPDRGEETQYF.

The rearrangement links TRBV14 to TRBJ2-1; 13 positions match TRBD2. CDR3 length: 15 residues. In germline, CDR1 is SGHDN, CDR2 FVKESK. Trimming at V came to 5 bases and at J to 7 bases, leaving 5 bases not matched to a gene. CDR3 bases: TGTGCCAGCAGCGCCCGACTAGCGGGGGGTAATGAGCAGTTCTTC. Protein sequence: CASSARLAGGNEQFF. Together with reference TRBV14 and TRBJ2-1, the CDR3 gives the full variable domain: EAGVTQFPSHSVIEKGQTVTLRCDPISGHDNLYWYRRVMGKEIKFLLHFVKESKQDESGMPNNRFLAERTGGTYSTLKVQPAELEDSGVYFCASSARLAGGNEQFFGPGTRLTVL.

This sequence joins TRBV14 and TRBJ1-3; D might be TRBD1 (6 bases). The germline CDR1 and CDR2 sequences are SGHDN and FVKESK. V lost 4 bases and J lost 0, with 13 bases in between. This CDR3 comprises 16 residues. The CDR3 coding sequence is TGTGCCAGCAGCCGAGGGGGACCCGGCTCTGGAAACACCATATATTTT. Translation: CASSRGGPGSGNTIYF.

A single count supports this clone. CDR3 sequence (DNA): TGTGCCAGCAGCCTCGGACATCTTGAAGCTTTCTTT. It translates to CASSLGHLEAFF. The J gene is TRBJ1-1, the V gene TRBV28, with a possible D match to TRBD1 (5 bases). The ends were cut back, 6 bases at V and 7 bases at J, with 12 bases in the middle. CDR3 length equals 12 residues. CDR1 is MDHEN, CDR2 SYDVKM, per germline.

The genes are TRBV6-6 and TRBJ2-7, with 8 bases fitting TRBD2. The CDR3 is 17 residues long. Unmatched junction bases numbered 18, after V lost 5 bases and J lost 6 bases. The germline gives CDR1 MNHNY, CDR2 SVGAGI (reference sequence). In nucleotides, the CDR3 is TGTGCCAGCAGTCCACAGGCCTCACGAGGACTAGCACTCGAGCAGTACTTC. Its translation is CASSPQASRGLALEQYF.